Presented here are 17 T cell receptor beta chains from one specimen sequenced in a study of radiotherapy plus CTLA-4 blockade in lung cancer. This table comes from immunoSEQ multiplex PCR, and its TCRdb copy is limited to in-frame clones, with some not included. The sample gives some 70,000 clones, under 85% of which show up once; less than 5% is in the top ten. This material consisted of peripheral blood, taken from a patient treated with radiotherapy plus ipilimumab. Receptors were obtained from a human donor with non-small cell lung cancer who had a partial response to radiotherapy plus ipilimumab.

This clone was counted a few times. The chain is built from TRBV6-5 and TRBJ2-1; perhaps TRBD1 as D (7 bases). Germline-derived CDR1 and CDR2 are MNHEY and SVGAGI. This CDR3 spans 16 amino acids. The germline V and J ends were trimmed by 0 bases and 5 bases, with 14 bases remaining between them. DNA of the CDR3: TGTGCCAGCAGTTACTCGCAGGGGGGTGGAGACAATGAGCAGTTCTTC. Its protein is CASSYSQGGGDNEQFF.

The rearrangement uses TRBV27 and TRBJ2-7, with 7 bases lining up with TRBD1. Trimming removed 8 bases from V and 3 bases from J; junction bases left unmatched: 1. This CDR3 comprises 11 residues. Germline V lookup: CDR1 MNHEY, CDR2 SMNVEV (reference sequence). CDR3 residues: CASWTGYEQYF. The DNA of the CDR3 is TGTGCCAGCTGGACAGGCTACGAGCAGTACTTC.

The chain joins TRBV5-1 to TRBJ1-6; no clear D. Trimming took 0 bases from V and 10 from J, leaving 17 bases between them. From germline, CDR1 is SGHRS and CDR2 YFSETQ. The CDR3 length is 16 residues. CDR3 nucleotides: TGCGCCAGCAGCTTGGGGTCAGTTACAAAAGAATCACCCCTCCACTTT. Translating gives CASSLGSVTKESPLHF.

The chain uses TRBV7-9 and TRBJ2-5; 13 bases align to TRBD2. The CDR3 covers 14 residues. The junction had 8 bases not matched to a gene; V was cut back by 5 bases and J by 11 bases. The V gene's germline CDR1 is SEHNR and CDR2 FQNEAQ (reference sequence). CDR3 nucleotide sequence: TGTGCCAGCAGCCCGCCCGGGACTAGCGGGAATCAGTACTTC. Translation: CASSPPGTSGNQYF.

This clone was recorded only once. The chain uses TRBV30 and TRBJ1-4, with D possibly TRBD1 on 5 matching bases. This CDR3 contains 16 residues. With 3 bases removed from V and 8 bases from J, the gap between germline ends came to 22 bases. In germline, CDR1 is GTSNPN, CDR2 SVGIG (reference sequence). The CDR3 region is CAWSTMGGAPLEKLFF. The DNA of the CDR3 is TGTGCCTGGAGCACGATGGGTGGGGCGCCCCTAGAAAAACTGTTTTTT.

The gene calls are TRBV11-2 and TRBJ1-4; maybe TRBD1 (5 bases). The length of the CDR3 is 17 residues. Germline assignment: CDR1 SGHAT and CDR2 FQNNGV. V lost 4 bases to trimming and J lost 0 bases, with 15 bases between them. The CDR3 bases are TGTGCCAGCAGCTACCCGGGGGACCCTGCAACTAATGAAAAACTGTTTTTT. Translation gives CASSYPGDPATNEKLFF.

The rearrangement links TRBV5-4 to TRBJ1-1; TRBD1 matches 9 bases. The CDR3 contains 14 residues. Looked up from germline, CDR1 is SGHNT and CDR2 is YYREEE (reference sequence). V shed 3 bases and J 1 base; nucleotides not matched to a gene: 1. CDR3 DNA: TGTGCCAGCAGCTGGGGACAGGGGAACACTGAAGCTTTCTTT. Its translation is CASSWGQGNTEAFF.

J is TRBJ2-7 and V is TRBV18; 9 bases are a match to TRBD1. The germline CDR1 and CDR2 sequences are KGHSH and LQKENI. The trim removed 4 bases at V and 1 base at J, leaving 5 bases unmatched. The CDR3 contains 15 residues. The CDR3 is CASSLRDRESYEQYF. The CDR3 DNA reads TGTGCCAGCTCACTCCGGGACAGGGAGTCCTACGAGCAGTACTTC.

The chain couples TRBV5-1 to TRBJ2-2; the D gene is possibly TRBD2 (6 bases). The CDR3 runs 16 residues. V dropped 0 bases and J dropped 0 bases, with 9 bases sitting between them. The germline gives CDR1 SGHRS, CDR2 YFSETQ. The CDR3 DNA reads TGCGCCAGCAGCTTGGCCGGCGGGGCGAACACCGGGGAGCTGTTTTTT. Protein sequence: CASSLAGGANTGELFF.

V is TRBV7-2 and J is TRBJ1-1; TRBD1 is a possible D gene (5 bases). There are 14 residues in the CDR3. In germline, CDR1 is SGHTA, CDR2 FQGNSA. V was clipped by 1 base and J by 7 bases, with 13 bases between them. CDR3 protein: CASSLETALDEAFF. The CDR3 region has the DNA TGTGCCAGCAGCTTAGAGACAGCGTTAGATGAAGCTTTCTTT.

The chain recombines TRBV5-1 with TRBJ2-7; 7 positions agree with TRBD1. The CDR3 is 16 residues long. The trim removed 0 bases at V and 2 bases at J, leaving 8 bases unmatched. In germline, CDR1 is SGHRS, CDR2 YFSETQ. DNA for the CDR3: TGCGCCAGCAGCTTGGTTGGGGACAGAGAACCCTACGAGCAGTACTTC. Protein sequence: CASSLVGDREPYEQYF.

This clone was detected ten times or more. The rearrangement uses TRBV27 and TRBJ1-5; D uncertain. The germline gives CDR1 MNHEY, CDR2 SMNVEV (reference sequence). V was clipped by 5 bases and J by 7 bases, with 9 bases between them. The CDR3 has 12 residues. For the CDR3, the DNA is TGTGCCAGCAGTGTCGGAGGCCAGCCCCAGCATTTT. Translating it yields CASSVGGQPQHF.

The DNA of the CDR3 is TGTGCCAGCAGCCAAGATATAACGGGGGGCCACTACGAGCAGTACTTC. Amino acid sequence: CASSQDITGGHYEQYF. The V and J genes are TRBV4-2 and TRBJ2-7, with D tentatively TRBD2 (7 bases). V shed 0 bases and J shed 3 bases, with 15 bases lying between them. The CDR3 is 16 amino acids. From germline, CDR1 is LGHNA and CDR2 YNFKEQ.

The CDR3 spells CASSFRDRVVYTF. The CDR3 bases are TGTGCCAGCAGTTTCCGAGACAGGGTAGTCTACACCTTC. This chain joins TRBV27 and TRBJ1-2, with 7 bases matching TRBD1. The V and J ends lost 3 bases and 10 bases, in that order; junction bases with no gene match: 8. There are 13 residues in the CDR3. Germline V gene data show CDR1 as MNHEY and CDR2 as SMNVEV (reference sequence).

This chain joins TRBV9 and TRBJ1-3, with 7 nucleotides matching TRBD1. With V trimmed by 3 bases and J by 4 bases, 16 bases remained unmatched. The V gene's germline CDR1 is SGDLS and CDR2 YYNGEE. This CDR3 has 18 amino acids. CDR3 coding DNA: TGTGCCAGCAGCGCCGGCCTACTTATCACAGGGGCAGGAAACACCATATATTTT. Its protein is CASSAGLLITGAGNTIYF.

The V call is TRBV9, the J call TRBJ2-3; the D is unclear. The V gene lost 0 bases and the J gene lost 3 bases, with 8 bases spanning the gap. Germline values: CDR1 SGDLS, CDR2 YYNGEE. CDR3 length: 14 amino acids. In nucleotides, the CDR3 is TGTGCCAGCAGCGTAGAATCCCCAACAGATACGCAGTATTTT. This translates into CASSVESPTDTQYF.

The chain employs TRBV10-2 and TRBJ2-5, with a weak D call TRBD1 (5 bases). Germline-derived CDR1 and CDR2 are WSHSY and SAAADI. The CDR3 extends over 14 amino acids. V shed 10 bases and J shed 3 bases, with 18 bases lying between them. CDR3 nucleotides: TGCGCCATGGCCAGGGAAGCAATTGAAGAGACCCAGTACTTC. Its protein product is CAMAREAIEETQYF.